Listed here are 7 T cell receptor beta chains from one sample, sequenced in a study of vaccination effects on CD4 cells after COVID-19. No antigen has been assigned to these receptors. Ahead of sequencing, the ViraFEST assay grew antigen-specific CD4+ T cells using viral peptide pools. Cultured cells yielded isolated CD4+ T cells after 10 to 11 days. This person's SARS-CoV-2 infection, confirmed by PCR, occurred between March and December 2020. Method: immunoSEQ multiplex PCR; TCRdb's copy keeps in-frame clones and lacks some. Of about 20,000 clones listed, approximately 74% are singletons. This specimen consisted of CD4+ T cells from PBMCs cultured with SARS-CoV-2 spike peptides, obtained before COVID-19 vaccination. These receptors all stem from a human donor who had a prior SARS-CoV-2 infection.

The V gene is TRBV4-2, the J gene TRBJ2-3; D is unresolved. Trimming stripped 0 bases from V and 2 bases from J, with 21 bases between. The CDR3 has 19 residues. From germline, CDR1 is LGHNA and CDR2 YNFKEQ. The CDR3 sequence is CASSQERYLEQRATDTQYF. CDR3 nucleotide sequence: TGTGCCAGCAGCCAAGAGAGGTATTTAGAACAACGGGCCACAGATACGCAGTATTTT.

The rearrangement links TRBV2 to TRBJ2-1; D gene ambiguous. The CDR3 loop spans 13 amino acids. V dropped 8 bases and J dropped 2 bases, with 10 bases sitting between them. CDR1 and CDR2 (germline): SNHLY, FYNNEI. The CDR3 DNA is TGTGCCAGCTGTGCAAAAACCTACAATGAGCAGTTCTTC. This encodes CASCAKTYNEQFF.

This sequence joins TRBV10-3 and TRBJ2-3; D is unresolved. V lost 2 bases and J lost 1, with 10 bases in between. CDR1 is ENHRY and CDR2 is SYGVKD in the germline V gene. This CDR3 has 15 amino acids. The CDR3 nucleotides read TGTGCCATCAGTGAGGGGTCGTACGGCACAGATACGCAGTATTTT. Its protein product is CAISEGSYGTDTQYF.

This clone was counted between two and nine times. The rearrangement links TRBV18 to TRBJ1-2; D remains ambiguous. CDR1 is KGHSH and CDR2 is LQKENI in the germline V gene. Deletions cut 3 bases from V and 5 bases from J, with 10 bases between. The CDR3 length is 13 residues. CDR3 nucleotides: TGTGCCAGCTCACCGTATTCGGGGTATGGCTACACCTTC. Translation: CASSPYSGYGYTF.

The sample holds one count of this clone. The chain couples TRBV28 to TRBJ2-3, with TRBD2 matching over 8 bases. The CDR3 contains 15 residues. Germline trimming cut 4 bases from V and 3 bases from J; bases unmatched to any gene: 6. Germline V gene data show CDR1 as MDHEN and CDR2 as SYDVKM. The CDR3 reads CASSSRGGRTDTQYF. Here the CDR3 DNA reads TGTGCCAGCAGTTCCCGCGGGGGGAGGACAGATACGCAGTATTTT.

DNA for the CDR3: TGTGCCAGCAGCTGGGGACTAGCGGAGTCCTACGAGCAGTACTTC. It translates to CASSWGLAESYEQYF. The V call is TRBV5-5, the J call TRBJ2-7, with 11 bases lining up with TRBD2. Germline CDR1 and CDR2: SGHKS and YYEKEE (reference sequence). The CDR3 is 15 amino acids. The trim removed 3 bases at V and 1 base at J, leaving 3 bases unmatched.

This rearrangement joins TRBV4-2 to TRBJ1-2, with 9 bases lining up with TRBD1. This CDR3 region has 17 residues. The germline V gene encodes CDR1 LGHNA and CDR2 YNFKEQ. V was pared by 2 bases and J by 4 bases, with 11 bases of the junction left unmatched. The CDR3 DNA reads TGTGCCAGCAGCCAAACCGCCTGGGACAGGGAAGGCTATGGCTACACCTTC. Its protein product is CASSQTAWDREGYGYTF.